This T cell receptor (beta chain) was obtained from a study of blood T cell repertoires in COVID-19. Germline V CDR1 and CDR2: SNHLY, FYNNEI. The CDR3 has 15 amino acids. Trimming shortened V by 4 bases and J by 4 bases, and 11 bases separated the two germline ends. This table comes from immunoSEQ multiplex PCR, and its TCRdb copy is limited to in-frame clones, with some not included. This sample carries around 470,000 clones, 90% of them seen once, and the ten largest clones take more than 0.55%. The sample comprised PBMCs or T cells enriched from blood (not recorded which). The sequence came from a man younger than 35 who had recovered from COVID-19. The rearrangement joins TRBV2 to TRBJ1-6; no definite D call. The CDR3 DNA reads TGTGCCAGCAGTGGGGGAGGTTGGTATAATTCACCCCTCCACTTT. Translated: CASSGGGWYNSPLHF.